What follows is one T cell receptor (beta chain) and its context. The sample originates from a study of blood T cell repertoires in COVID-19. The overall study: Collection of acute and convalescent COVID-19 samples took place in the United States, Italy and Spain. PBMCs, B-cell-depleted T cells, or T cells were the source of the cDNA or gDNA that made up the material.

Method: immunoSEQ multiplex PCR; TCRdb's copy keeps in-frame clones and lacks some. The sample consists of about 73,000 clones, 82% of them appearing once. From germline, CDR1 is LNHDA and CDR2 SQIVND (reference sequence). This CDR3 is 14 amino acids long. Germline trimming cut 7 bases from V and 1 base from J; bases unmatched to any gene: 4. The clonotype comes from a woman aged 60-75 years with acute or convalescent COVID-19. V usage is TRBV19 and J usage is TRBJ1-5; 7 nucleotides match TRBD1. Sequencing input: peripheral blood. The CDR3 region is CASNPTGSNQPQHF. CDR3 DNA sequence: TGTGCCAGTAACCCGACAGGGAGCAATCAGCCCCAGCATTTT.